Given below is one T cell receptor (beta chain) in context. Using immunoSEQ multiplex PCR, the repertoire was profiled, and TCRdb retains in-frame clones only, with some absent. The repertoire includes 100,000 to 120,000 clones, roughly 92% of them detected once, and 1.3% sits in the top ten. V was trimmed by 1 base and J by 6 bases, leaving 12 bases between them. Germline V lookup: CDR1 SGHVS, CDR2 FQNEAQ. This CDR3 contains 14 residues. This sample stems from a study of siplizumab effects on memory and regulatory T cells. The sequenced sample was CD4+ T cells sorted from blood. The chain is built from TRBV7-8 and TRBJ1-1; perhaps TRBD1 as D (5 bases). This sequence originates from a human donor in good health. For the CDR3, the DNA is TGTGCCAGCAGCTTAGTACAGGCTCGGTCTGAAGCTTTCTTT. The encoded protein is CASSLVQARSEAFF.